The 19 T cell receptor beta chains in this list originate from one sample, sequenced in a study of CD4 T cells in relation to SARS-CoV-2 and coronaviruses. Measured with immunoSEQ multiplex PCR; TCRdb has only the in-frame clones, and not every one. The sample has around 40,000 clones, approximately 84% seen once; the top ten hold around 1.2%. These receptors have no identified antigens. The sequenced sample was naive CD4+ T cells from PBMCs, cultured in vitro. Described subset: naive CD4+ T cells isolated by negative enrichment. These TCRs come from an adult with COVID-19.

The chain combines TRBV6-5 with TRBJ1-1, with D tentatively TRBD1 (6 bases). Germline values: CDR1 MNHEY, CDR2 SVGAGI. The CDR3 covers 13 residues. With 8 bases removed from V and 4 bases from J, the gap between germline ends came to 14 bases. CDR3: CASLDRLGTEAFF. Here the CDR3 DNA reads TGTGCCAGCCTAGACAGGTTGGGCACTGAAGCTTTCTTT.

This chain uses TRBV6-5 with TRBJ2-5; 7 positions agree with TRBD2. The CDR3 is 15 residues long. Germline CDR1 reads MNHEY; CDR2 reads SVGAGI. Trimming at V came to 3 bases and at J to 5 bases, leaving 9 bases not matched to a gene. CDR3: CASSYLLGGDETQYF. CDR3 nucleotide sequence: TGTGCCAGCAGTTATTTGTTGGGGGGGGACGAGACCCAGTACTTC.

The chain joins TRBV4-1 to TRBJ2-7; perhaps TRBD1 as D (6 bases). Trimming pared 1 base from V and 2 bases from J, leaving 18 bases between. The CDR3 extends over 17 amino acids. The germline CDR1 and CDR2 sequences are MGHRA and YSYEKL. This CDR3 is CASSQGIRGGRTYEQYF. The CDR3 nucleotides are TGCGCCAGCAGCCAAGGGATTCGAGGGGGACGAACCTACGAGCAGTACTTC.

This chain links TRBV28 with TRBJ1-2; D might be TRBD1 (6 bases). Germline values: CDR1 MDHEN, CDR2 SYDVKM. Trimming cost V 7 bases and J 0 bases, with 12 bases left between them. The CDR3 has 14 residues. The CDR3 sequence: CASIGGGTNYGYTF. In DNA, the CDR3 is TGTGCCAGCATTGGGGGCGGAACTAACTATGGCTACACCTTC.

The chain couples TRBV5-1 to TRBJ2-3, with 12 bases identical to TRBD2. Trimming removed 0 bases from V and 5 bases from J; junction bases left unmatched: 4. CDR1 and CDR2 from the germline V gene are SGHRS and YFSETQ. There are 16 residues in the CDR3. CDR3 bases: TGCGCCAGCAGCTTGGAGACTAGCGGGAGCTTAGATACGCAGTATTTT. Residues: CASSLETSGSLDTQYF. The full variable domain, with the rest looked up from reference TRBV5-1 and TRBJ2-3, is KAGVTQTPRYLIKTRGQQVTLSCSPISGHRSVSWYQQTPGQGLQFLFEYFSETQRNKGNFPGRFSGRQFSNSRSEMNVSTLELGDSALYLCASSLETSGSLDTQYFGPGTRLTVL.

The CDR3 sequence is CATRDSDTGELFF. CDR3 nucleotide sequence: TGTGCCACCAGGGACAGCGACACCGGGGAGCTGTTTTTT. The genes are TRBV6-6 and TRBJ2-2; TRBD1 matches 7 bases. In germline, CDR1 is MNHNY, CDR2 SVGAGI (reference sequence). The CDR3 has 13 residues. V dropped 10 bases and J dropped 3; count of bases not matched to a gene: 5.

CDR3 DNA: TGCGCCAGCAGCACGGACAGGGGCGACTATGGCTACACCTTC. Translation gives CASSTDRGDYGYTF. This chain connects TRBV5-1 to TRBJ1-2; 9 nucleotides match TRBD1. With V trimmed by 4 bases and J by 3 bases, 4 bases remained unmatched. Germline CDR1 SGHRS, CDR2 YFSETQ. The CDR3 is 14 residues long. The variable domain in full, completed from reference TRBV5-1 and TRBJ1-2, reads KAGVTQTPRYLIKTRGQQVTLSCSPISGHRSVSWYQQTPGQGLQFLFEYFSETQRNKGNFPGRFSGRQFSNSRSEMNVSTLELGDSALYLCASSTDRGDYGYTFGSGTRLTVV.

This clone was counted a single time. CDR3 residues: CASSQGWDRENIQYF. The CDR3, as DNA: TGTGCCAGCAGCCAAGGCTGGGACAGGGAGAACATTCAGTACTTC. V is TRBV3-1 (or the pseudogene TRBV3-2) and J is TRBJ2-4, with 9 bases matching TRBD1. Unmatched junction bases numbered 5, after V lost 1 base and J lost 7 bases. There are 15 residues in the CDR3. Germline lookup yields CDR1 LGHDT and CDR2 YNNKEL (reference sequence).

A word on this clone: Other DNA sequences in this sample translate to the same CDR3. The chain recombines TRBV6-2 or TRBV6-3 with TRBJ2-3; a possible D gene is TRBD2 (6 bases). The CDR3 covers 15 residues. Germline values: CDR1 MNHEY, CDR2 SVGEGT. V was pared by 0 bases and J by 0 bases, with 7 bases between. The CDR3 loop is CASSYSSGSTDTQYF. The CDR3 region has the DNA TGTGCCAGCAGTTACTCGAGCGGGAGCACAGATACGCAGTATTTT.

The CDR3 DNA is TGTGCCAGCAGCAGGGGGGACCCCACCGGGGAGCTGTTTTTT. This codes for CASSRGDPTGELFF. The chain recombines TRBV5-8 with TRBJ2-2; TRBD1 or TRBD2 may be the D gene (6 bases each). Trimming took off 4 bases at V and 4 bases at J, with 11 bases between the two ends. The CDR3 is made up of 14 amino acids. In germline, CDR1 is SGHTS, CDR2 YDEGEE.

This clone turned up a few times. This chain uses TRBV28 with TRBJ1-1; D possibly corresponds to TRBD1 (5 bases). The CDR3 extends over 15 amino acids. The V end lost 6 bases, the J end lost 4 bases, and 18 bases lay between the germline ends. The germline V gene encodes CDR1 MDHEN and CDR2 SYDVKM. The CDR3 loop reads CASRKTGGMFTEAFF. CDR3 nucleotides: TGTGCCAGCAGGAAAACGGGGGGGATGTTCACTGAAGCTTTCTTT.

The V and J genes are TRBV28 and TRBJ1-3; 10 positions match TRBD1. J gave up 0 bases and V 8 bases, and 10 bases lay outside the gene matches. This CDR3 has 17 residues. Germline V gene sequence: CDR1 MDHEN, CDR2 SYDVKM. This CDR3 is CASGNPGQGGSGNTIYF. DNA for the CDR3: TGTGCCAGCGGGAACCCCGGACAGGGGGGCTCTGGAAACACCATATATTTT.

This rearrangement joins TRBV18 to TRBJ1-1; D not resolved. Germline V gene sequence: CDR1 KGHSH, CDR2 LQKENI. Trimming pared 0 bases from V and 4 bases from J, leaving 9 bases between. This CDR3 region has 14 residues. The CDR3 region is CASSPPGTITEAFF. CDR3 nucleotide sequence: TGTGCCAGCTCACCACCGGGAACGATCACTGAAGCTTTCTTT.

The CDR3 DNA is TGCAGCGTTGTGGGCCCCTTCGACGGCAATCAGCCCCAGCATTTT. This translates into CSVVGPFDGNQPQHF. The rearrangement uses TRBV29-1 and TRBJ1-5, with unresolved D. Germline assignment: CDR1 SQVTM and CDR2 ANQGSEA. Trimming cost V 4 bases and J 2 bases, with 15 bases left between them. The CDR3 consists of 15 residues. Full variable domain (missing parts from reference TRBV29-1 and TRBJ1-5): SAVISQKPSRDICQRGTSLTIQCQVDSQVTMMFWYRQQPGQSLTLIATANQGSEATYESGFVIDKFPISRPNLTFSTLTVSNMSPEDSSIYLCSVVGPFDGNQPQHFGDGTRLSIL.

The J gene is TRBJ1-5, the V gene TRBV27; no clear D. The length of the CDR3 is 17 residues. V lost 1 base and J lost 0, with 13 bases in between. Germline V gives CDR1 MNHEY, CDR2 SMNVEV (reference sequence). In nucleotides, the CDR3 is TGTGCCAGCAGTTTATTCGTTCAGAAGCTTAGCAATCAGCCCCAGCATTTT. Amino acid sequence: CASSLFVQKLSNQPQHF.

The rearrangement links TRBV28 to TRBJ2-7; tentatively, D is TRBD2 (5 bases). The CDR3 covers 17 residues. In germline, CDR1 is MDHEN, CDR2 SYDVKM. V was cut by 1 base and J by 2 bases, with 18 bases left in between. The CDR3 DNA reads as TGTGCCAGCAGTTTATCAGTGTTGGTTAGCGCGACCTACGAGCAGTACTTC. It is translated as CASSLSVLVSATYEQYF. Together with reference TRBV28 and TRBJ2-7, the CDR3 gives the full variable domain: DVKVTQSSRYLVKRTGEKVFLECVQDMDHENMFWYRQDPGLGLRLIYFSYDVKMKEKGDIPEGYSVSREKKERFSLILESASTNQTSMYLCASSLSVLVSATYEQYFGPGTRLTVT.

The chain couples TRBV6-1 to TRBJ1-2; D is possibly TRBD1 (6 bases). The CDR3 runs to 19 residues. Germline V lookup: CDR1 MNHNS, CDR2 SASEGT. V dropped 2 bases and J dropped 3 bases, with 25 bases sitting between them. CDR3: CASSERPSSGGGGHYGYTF. CDR3 coding DNA: TGTGCCAGCAGTGAAAGGCCGTCGAGCGGGGGCGGAGGTCACTATGGCTACACCTTC.

This clone has more than one count but fewer than ten. The rearrangement links TRBV4-2 to TRBJ2-2; no definite D call. This CDR3 has 14 residues. V was pared by 2 bases and J by 5 bases, with 9 bases between. CDR1 is LGHNA and CDR2 is YNFKEQ in the germline V gene. The CDR3 sequence: CASSQTQTTGELFF. As DNA, the CDR3 is TGTGCCAGCAGCCAAACTCAAACGACCGGGGAGCTGTTTTTT.

The chain joins TRBV28 to TRBJ2-7; TRBD2 aligns across 8 bases. The CDR3 is made up of 16 amino acids. The junction had 10 bases not matched to a gene; V was cut back by 6 bases and J by 0 bases. CDR1 and CDR2 from the germline V gene are MDHEN and SYDVKM. The CDR3 region is CASRPGGADSSYEQYF. As DNA, the CDR3 is TGTGCCAGCAGACCGGGGGGGGCCGATAGCTCCTACGAGCAGTACTTC. The variable domain in full, completed from reference TRBV28 and TRBJ2-7, reads DVKVTQSSRYLVKRTGEKVFLECVQDMDHENMFWYRQDPGLGLRLIYFSYDVKMKEKGDIPEGYSVSREKKERFSLILESASTNQTSMYLCASRPGGADSSYEQYFGPGTRLTVT.